The clone carrying this T cell receptor beta chain was seen only a few times. This entry is derived from a study of T-cell memory formation after mild COVID-19. One entry per CDR3 protein results from TCRdb running MiXCR on the 5' RACE reads. The table has roughly 200,000 distinct CDR3 sequences, around 16% seen once. Material: PBMCs or a T cell subset sorted from them (not recorded which). The sequence was collected from an adult woman who had mild COVID-19 (a few samples of this study predate the infection). Cell type and time point are not known.

As DNA, the CDR3 is TGCGCCAGCAGCTTGGTTGGGGGGCCTACTGGAAACACCATATATTTT. Its translation: CASSLVGGPTGNTIYF. The gene calls are TRBV5-1 and TRBJ1-3; D perhaps matches TRBD1 (6 bases). V gave up 0 bases and J gave up 2 bases, with 12 bases separating them. The CDR3 is made up of 16 amino acids. Germline V gene sequence: CDR1 SGHRS, CDR2 YFSETQ.